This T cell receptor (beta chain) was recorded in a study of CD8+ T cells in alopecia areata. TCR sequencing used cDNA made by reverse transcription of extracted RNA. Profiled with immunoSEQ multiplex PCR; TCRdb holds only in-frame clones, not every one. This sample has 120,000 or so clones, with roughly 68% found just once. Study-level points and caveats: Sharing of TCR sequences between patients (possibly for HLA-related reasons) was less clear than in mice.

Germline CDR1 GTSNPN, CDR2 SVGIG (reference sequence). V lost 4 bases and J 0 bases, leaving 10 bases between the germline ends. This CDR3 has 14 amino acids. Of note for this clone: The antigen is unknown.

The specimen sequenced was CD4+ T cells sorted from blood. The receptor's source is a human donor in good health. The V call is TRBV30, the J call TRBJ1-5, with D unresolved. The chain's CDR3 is CAWTRHNSNQPQHF. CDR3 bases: TGTGCCTGGACCCGGCATAATAGCAATCAGCCCCAGCATTTT.